A single sample gave rise to the 28 T cell receptor beta chains below, sequenced in a study of blood T cell repertoires in COVID-19 (dated by TCRdb to 2020 to 2022). The library was made by the immunoSEQ multiplex PCR assay. Entries here come from immuneACCESS through TCRdb and include only in-frame sequences with V and J called. Some clones fail to appear in such tables; in the studies checked, an unresolved V gene covers under half of the shortfall, and the cause of the remainder is unknown. In this sample the table shows about 110,000 clones, about three quarters of which occur a single time. Of the sample, 16% falls within the top ten clones. Sequencing was performed on peripheral blood. The source is a woman of 80 years or more with active or convalescent COVID-19.

This clone occurred many times. The chain uses TRBV18 and TRBJ2-7; possibly TRBD2 for D (5 bases). Trimming removed 3 bases from V and 5 bases from J, with 11 bases in between. Germline CDR1 and CDR2: KGHSH and LQKENI. This CDR3 is built from 13 residues. The CDR3 is CASSPGLFHEQYF. The CDR3 DNA sequence: TGTGCCAGCTCACCTGGACTTTTCCACGAGCAGTACTTC.

The CDR3 sequence is CASSQDGGTYNEQFF. The DNA of the CDR3 is TGCGCCAGCAGCCAAGACGGCGGTACCTACAATGAGCAGTTCTTC. The V and J genes are TRBV4-3 and TRBJ2-1; no firm D call. Germline CDR1 reads LGHNA; CDR2 reads YSLEER. The V end was cut by 0 bases, the J end by 2 bases, with 8 bases between. CDR3 length: 15 amino acids.

This clone was detected once. This chain joins TRBV5-1 and TRBJ1-2, with 9 bases identical to TRBD1. There are 14 residues in the CDR3. V shed 3 bases, J shed 8 bases, and the junction held 8 bases outside the gene matches. The germline V gene encodes CDR1 SGHRS and CDR2 YFSETQ. DNA of the CDR3: TGCGCCAGCAGCTATACAGGGGGCCCGAGAGGCTACACCTTC. It specifies CASSYTGGPRGYTF.

This chain links TRBV4-2 with TRBJ2-2, with D possibly being TRBD2 (6 bases). Germline V gene lookup returns CDR1 LGHNA and CDR2 YNFKEQ. Deletions cut 1 base from V and 4 bases from J, with 13 bases between. The CDR3 has 16 residues. The CDR3 DNA reads TGTGCCAGCAGCCAAGCCGGGAGCTGGGGCACCGGGGAGCTGTTTTTT. Its protein product is CASSQAGSWGTGELFF.

The CDR3 is CASSARDRGSGANVLTF. CDR3 bases: TGTGCCAGCAGCGCCCGGGACAGGGGCTCTGGGGCCAACGTCCTGACTTTC. This chain connects TRBV5-4 to TRBJ2-6, with 10 bases lining up with TRBD1. Germline V gene data show CDR1 as SGHNT and CDR2 as YYREEE (reference sequence). This CDR3 region has 17 residues. With 4 bases clipped from V and 0 bases from J, the junction kept 4 bases outside the gene matches.

The V call is TRBV28, the J call TRBJ1-3, with D possibly matching TRBD1 (6 bases). The CDR3 totals 15 residues. Germline values: CDR1 MDHEN, CDR2 SYDVKM. V shed 6 bases and J shed 0 bases, with 12 bases lying between them. The CDR3 bases are TGTGCCAGCAGCCAAGCAGGGGCCTCTGGAAACACCATATATTTT. This gives the protein CASSQAGASGNTIYF.

The chain recombines TRBV5-1 with TRBJ1-1; 11 bases are a match to TRBD1. Germline loops: CDR1 SGHRS, CDR2 YFSETQ. V lost 3 bases and J lost 11; bases outside the gene matches: 6. The CDR3 contains 13 residues. The CDR3 is CASSSGTGGKAFF. Written as DNA, the CDR3 is TGCGCCAGCAGCTCAGGGACAGGGGGTAAGGCTTTCTTT.

The genes are TRBV29-1 and TRBJ1-4; no firm D call. V lost 5 bases, J lost 8 bases, and 12 bases lay in between. CDR3 size: 12 residues. The germline CDR1 and CDR2 sequences are SQVTM and ANQGSEA. In nucleotides, the CDR3 is TGCAGCGTTTGCTCCCCCGGGGAAAAACTGTTTTTT. Translating gives CSVCSPGEKLFF.

The gene calls are TRBV5-4 and TRBJ1-1; 8 nucleotides line up with TRBD1. The CDR3 consists of 16 residues. CDR1 SGHNT and CDR2 YYREEE come from the germline V gene (reference sequence). Trimming took 0 bases from V and 0 from J; bases not matched to a gene: 4. The CDR3 loop is CASSLGTGQVNTEAFF. CDR3 coding DNA: TGTGCCAGCAGCTTGGGGACGGGACAGGTGAACACTGAAGCTTTCTTT.

The chain joins TRBV11-3 to TRBJ2-5; no clear D gene. Germline lookup yields CDR1 SGHNT and CDR2 YENEEA. The V end lost 6 bases, the J end lost 0 bases, and 11 bases lay between the germline ends. The CDR3 covers 14 residues. In DNA form, the CDR3 reads TGTGCCAGCAGTTGGAACTACGACCAAGAGACCCAGTACTTC. This encodes CASSWNYDQETQYF.

The V gene is TRBV11-3, the J gene TRBJ2-1; TRBD2 is a possible D gene (6 bases). Germline CDR1 and CDR2: SGHNT and YENEEA. The CDR3 contains 15 residues. V was cut by 5 bases and J by 5 bases, with 16 bases left in between. The CDR3 DNA reads TGTGCCAGCAGCCCCCTGAGGGGAGGTAACAATGAGCAGTTCTTC. This gives the protein CASSPLRGGNNEQFF.

This clone appeared a few times. The rearrangement links TRBV5-1 to TRBJ1-1; D is perhaps TRBD1 (5 bases). The V gene lost 0 bases and the J gene lost 10 bases, with 16 bases spanning the gap. This CDR3 is 14 amino acids long. Per the germline V gene, CDR1 is SGHRS and CDR2 is YFSETQ. This CDR3 is CASSLDSGGGRAFF. The DNA for the CDR3 is TGCGCCAGCAGCTTGGATTCCGGGGGTGGGAGAGCTTTCTTT.

The V and J genes are TRBV20-1 and TRBJ1-5; 7 bases are shared with TRBD1. The CDR3 consists of 17 residues. Germline V CDR1 and CDR2: DFQATT, SNEGSKA (reference sequence). V shed 3 bases, J shed 0 bases, and the junction held 11 bases outside the gene matches. The CDR3 bases are TGCAGTGCTAGTTTACAGGGGACACCTTATAGCAATCAGCCCCAGCATTTT. This codes for CSASLQGTPYSNQPQHF.

The J gene is TRBJ2-3, the V gene TRBV5-1; 10 bases align to TRBD1. V dropped 4 bases and J dropped 3; count of bases not matched to a gene: 2. This CDR3 has 14 residues. Germline V CDR1 and CDR2: SGHRS, YFSETQ. The CDR3 DNA follows: TGCGCCAGCAGCCCGGACAGGGGGACAGATACGCAGTATTTT. Translated, it gives CASSPDRGTDTQYF. Full variable domain (remainder filled in from reference TRBV5-1 and TRBJ2-3): KAGVTQTPRYLIKTRGQQVTLSCSPISGHRSVSWYQQTPGQGLQFLFEYFSETQRNKGNFPGRFSGRQFSNSRSEMNVSTLELGDSALYLCASSPDRGTDTQYFGPGTRLTVL.

This chain joins TRBV4-3 and TRBJ1-3; D gene unclear. The V gene lost 0 bases and the J gene lost 0 bases, with 18 bases spanning the gap. Germline V gene data show CDR1 as LGHNA and CDR2 as YSLEER. The CDR3 consists of 19 residues. CDR3 residues: CASSQDLYSHLGSGNTIYF. The CDR3, as DNA: TGCGCCAGCAGCCAAGATCTGTACAGCCACCTGGGCTCTGGAAACACCATATATTTT.

The chain uses TRBV7-9 and TRBJ2-7, with TRBD2 identical over 7 bases. The CDR3 has 14 amino acids. J lost 4 bases, V lost 5 bases, and 8 bases had no gene match. Germline values: CDR1 SEHNR, CDR2 FQNEAQ (reference sequence). In DNA, the CDR3 is TGTGCCAGCAGCGGAGCGGGAAACTCTTACGAGCAGTACTTC. This gives the protein CASSGAGNSYEQYF. The complete variable domain, with remaining parts taken from reference TRBV7-9 and TRBJ2-7, reads DTGVSQNPRHKITKRGQNVTFRCDPISEHNRLYWYRQTLGQGPEFLTYFQNEAQLEKSRLLSDRFSAERPKGSFSTLEIQRTEQGDSAMYLCASSGAGNSYEQYFGPGTRLTVT.

J is TRBJ1-2 and V is TRBV20-1; weak D call: TRBD1 (5 bases). Germline CDR1 is DFQATT and CDR2 is SNEGSKA (reference sequence). V was shortened by 6 bases and J by 6 bases, with 11 bases between the two germline ends. The CDR3 has 11 amino acids. The CDR3 nucleotides are TGCAGTGCGAGTCCAGGGAATGGCTACACCTTC. It is translated as CSASPGNGYTF.

This clone was detected many times. The chain carries TRBV7-6 and TRBJ2-5; 7 nucleotides align to TRBD2. The germline gives CDR1 SGHVS, CDR2 FNYEAQ. This CDR3 is 13 amino acids long. V gave up 5 bases and J gave up 6 bases; unmatched junction bases: 6. The CDR3 spells CASSVSSGKTQYF. CDR3 DNA sequence: TGTGCCAGCAGCGTCTCTAGCGGAAAGACCCAGTACTTC.

The CDR3 nucleotides read TGCGCCAGCAGCTCCCTTACAGGTTCGGCCTACGAGCAGTACTTC. This gives the protein CASSSLTGSAYEQYF. The rearrangement joins TRBV5-1 to TRBJ2-7; D possibly corresponds to TRBD1 (5 bases). Trimming pared 3 bases from V and 2 bases from J, leaving 15 bases between. The CDR3 consists of 15 residues. CDR1 and CDR2 from the germline V gene are SGHRS and YFSETQ.

V usage is TRBV29-1 and J usage is TRBJ1-2, with 8 bases identical to TRBD1. V shed 4 bases, J shed 4 bases, and the junction held 8 bases outside the gene matches. This CDR3 spans 14 amino acids. The V gene's germline CDR1 is SQVTM and CDR2 ANQGSEA. The CDR3 DNA sequence: TGCAGCGTTGTGGGCAGGGGGCGAGGCTATGGCTACACCTTC. Translation gives CSVVGRGRGYGYTF.

This chain connects TRBV6-2 or TRBV6-3 to TRBJ2-7; D is perhaps TRBD2 (5 bases). Trimming took off 0 bases at V and 2 bases at J, with 14 bases between the two ends. Germline V gene lookup returns CDR1 MNHEY and CDR2 SVGEGT. The CDR3 contains 16 residues. CDR3 residues: CASSYSGRTGTYEQYF. The DNA for the CDR3 is TGTGCCAGCAGTTACTCTGGGCGGACCGGGACCTACGAGCAGTACTTC.

The V and J genes are TRBV5-1 and TRBJ2-5; 15 bases align to TRBD2. Germline trimming cut 4 bases from V and 5 bases from J; bases unmatched to any gene: 9. The CDR3 length is 17 residues. Germline V CDR1 and CDR2: SGHRS, YFSETQ. DNA of the CDR3: TGCGCCAGCAGCGCCGGGACTAGCGGGAGGCATAGGGAGACCCAGTACTTC. Translated, it gives CASSAGTSGRHRETQYF.

This chain uses TRBV2 with TRBJ1-2; 7 bases align to TRBD1. This CDR3 comprises 15 residues. CDR1 and CDR2 from the germline V gene are SNHLY and FYNNEI. V lost 4 bases and J lost 4; bases outside the gene matches: 9. The CDR3 DNA is TGTGCCAGCAGTGCGGAGACAGGGCCCTCCTATGGCTACACCTTC. Protein: CASSAETGPSYGYTF.

The chain carries TRBV5-8 and TRBJ1-1; the D is unclear. V was pared by 2 bases and J by 8 bases, with 7 bases between. CDR3 size: 11 residues. The germline gives CDR1 SGHTS, CDR2 YDEGEE. In DNA, the CDR3 is TGTGCCAGCAGCTTCTGGCAGGAAGCTTTCTTT. It yields the protein CASSFWQEAFF.

The chain is built from TRBV30 and TRBJ2-1, with 9 bases lining up with TRBD1. The germline gives CDR1 GTSNPN, CDR2 SVGIG (reference sequence). The ends lost 3 bases at V and 7 bases at J; junction bases unmatched: 10. CDR3 size: 15 residues. CDR3 in amino acids: CAWRTDRGWLNEQFF. The CDR3 nucleotides read TGTGCCTGGAGGACCGACAGGGGGTGGTTGAATGAGCAGTTCTTC.

The gene calls are TRBV3-1 (or the pseudogene TRBV3-2) and TRBJ2-7, with 13 bases identical to TRBD2. Germline lookup yields CDR1 LGHDT and CDR2 YNNKEL (reference sequence). V trimming: 4 bases; J trimming: 6 bases; junction bases outside the gene matches: 3. This CDR3 spans 14 amino acids. The CDR3 sequence: CASSPGLAGREQYF. The CDR3 DNA is TGTGCCAGCAGCCCGGGACTAGCGGGACGCGAGCAGTACTTC.

The chain is built from TRBV3-1 (or the pseudogene TRBV3-2) and TRBJ2-1; D may be TRBD2 (6 bases). Germline V gene sequence: CDR1 LGHDT, CDR2 YNNKEL (reference sequence). V lost 2 bases to trimming and J lost 10 bases, with 9 bases between them. This CDR3 is built from 12 residues. The CDR3 nucleotides read TGTGCCAGCAGCCAACGGCGGGAAGAGCAGTTCTTC. This sequence encodes CASSQRREEQFF.

This clone appeared a few times. V usage is TRBV4-3 and J usage is TRBJ1-6; TRBD1 agrees at 9 bases. Per the germline V gene, CDR1 is LGHNA and CDR2 is YSLEER. J was trimmed by 8 bases and V by 3 bases; bases with no gene match: 2. The CDR3 contains 14 residues. DNA of the CDR3: TGCGCCAGCAGCCAGAGGACAGGGGATTCACCCCTCCACTTT. This translates into CASSQRTGDSPLHF.